Each of the 28 T cell receptor beta chains below was sequenced from the same sample in a study of response to subunit inactivated influenza vaccine. TCRdb processed the RT-PCR reads anew with MiXCR; each CDR3 protein has one entry. Of 530,000 or so distinct CDR3 sequences listed, approximately 12% were seen once; the top ten hold roughly a tenth. This material consisted of PBMCs from blood, taken on the day of vaccination. Receptors were obtained from a man aged 50-59 years who received an inactivated influenza vaccine.

The gene calls are TRBV20-1 and TRBJ2-7; 8 bases are a match to TRBD1. Germline lookup yields CDR1 DFQATT and CDR2 SNEGSKA (reference sequence). The CDR3 sequence is 13 residues long. V was clipped by 3 bases and J by 5 bases; unmatched bases: 6. In DNA, the CDR3 is TGCAGTGCTAGCAGGGGGCTGAAGGACGAGCAGTACTTC. Translation gives CSASRGLKDEQYF.

In its sample, this clonotype was seen a few times. The chain joins TRBV7-9 to TRBJ2-5; 9 positions match TRBD1. The CDR3 loop spans 17 amino acids. The ends lost 1 base at V and 2 bases at J; junction bases unmatched: 8. CDR1 and CDR2 from the germline V gene are SEHNR and FQNEAQ (reference sequence). The CDR3 loop is CASSLGGTGRGQETQYF. In DNA, the CDR3 is TGTGCCAGCAGCTTAGGTGGGACAGGGCGCGGGCAAGAGACCCAGTACTTC.

This clonotype has ten or more counts. The chain carries TRBV7-9 and TRBJ2-5; D gene ambiguous. The CDR3 is 12 amino acids. With 0 bases removed from V and 4 bases from J, the gap between germline ends came to 3 bases. Germline V gene sequence: CDR1 SEHNR, CDR2 FQNEAQ (reference sequence). CDR3 amino acids: CASSLALETQYF. The CDR3 nucleotides are TGTGCCAGCAGCTTAGCGCTAGAGACCCAGTACTTC.

The chain joins TRBV6-1 to TRBJ2-1, with TRBD1 as a possible D gene (6 bases). Germline V gene data show CDR1 as MNHNS and CDR2 as SASEGT. Trimming cost V 7 bases and J 0 bases, with 10 bases left between them. There are 14 residues in the CDR3. CDR3 residues: CASIETGSYNEQFF. The CDR3 DNA follows: TGTGCCAGCATTGAGACAGGCTCCTACAATGAGCAGTTCTTC.

V is TRBV20-1 and J is TRBJ2-7, with TRBD2 as a possible D gene (6 bases). V was cut by 5 bases and J by 5 bases, with 13 bases left in between. The germline V gene encodes CDR1 DFQATT and CDR2 SNEGSKA (reference sequence). The CDR3 runs 12 residues. CDR3 protein: CSAVPGLNEQYF. CDR3 nucleotides: TGCAGTGCTGTCCCGGGACTTAACGAGCAGTACTTC.

This clonotype was detected many times. CDR3 sequence (DNA): TGTGCCAGCAGCCACTTAGCGGGAGGGGTAAATGAGCAGTTCTTC. Translating it yields CASSHLAGGVNEQFF. The genes are TRBV4-2 and TRBJ2-1, with TRBD2 matching 11 bases. Germline CDR1 reads LGHNA; CDR2 reads YNFKEQ. This CDR3 is 15 amino acids long. V dropped 3 bases and J dropped 7; count of bases not matched to a gene: 5.

This clonotype has only a few counts. The chain joins TRBV6-2 or TRBV6-3 to TRBJ1-1; D possibly corresponds to TRBD1 (5 bases). The germline V and J ends were trimmed by 10 bases and 0 bases, with 21 bases remaining between them. The CDR3 runs 16 residues. Per germline, CDR1 MNHEY and CDR2 SVGEGT. CDR3 nucleotide sequence: TGTGCCACCAGACCCCCTGTTGGCAGGGTGAACACTGAAGCTTTCTTT. Protein sequence: CATRPPVGRVNTEAFF.

This clonotype was counted between two and nine times. This rearrangement joins TRBV7-9 to TRBJ2-2; the D is unclear. Trimming stripped 5 bases from V and 6 bases from J, with 13 bases between. The CDR3 sequence is 14 residues long. CDR1 is SEHNR and CDR2 is FQNEAQ in the germline V gene (reference sequence). Here the CDR3 reads CASSLLDAAGELFF. The CDR3 nucleotides read TGTGCCAGCAGCCTCCTGGATGCCGCCGGGGAGCTGTTTTTT.

This clonotype appeared many times. The J gene is TRBJ2-2, the V gene TRBV5-1; 10 bases map to TRBD2. V lost 4 bases to trimming and J lost 7 bases; unmatched junction nucleotides: 10. CDR1 and CDR2 (germline): SGHRS, YFSETQ. This CDR3 is built from 16 residues. The CDR3 bases are TGCGCCAGCAGCGGATCGAGCGGGAGGGCCTACGGGGAGCTGTTTTTT. As protein: CASSGSSGRAYGELFF.

The V and J genes are TRBV7-9 and TRBJ2-7; D perhaps matches TRBD1 (6 bases). CDR3 length: 15 residues. V was clipped by 4 bases and J by 9 bases, with 22 bases between them. The germline CDR1 and CDR2 sequences are SEHNR and FQNEAQ (reference sequence). CDR3 nucleotides: TGTGCCAGCAGCTCAAGGGACACAAGGCTACGAGGGCAGTACTTC. Protein sequence: CASSSRDTRLRGQYF. The entire variable domain, with the rest obtained from reference TRBV7-9 and TRBJ2-7, is as follows: DTGVSQNPRHKITKRGQNVTFRCDPISEHNRLYWYRQTLGQGPEFLTYFQNEAQLEKSRLLSDRFSAERPKGSFSTLEIQRTEQGDSAMYLCASSSRDTRLRGQYFGPGTRLTVT.

This clonotype was recorded at least ten times. The chain couples TRBV12-3 or TRBV12-4 to TRBJ2-2; the D is unclear. The CDR3 is 12 amino acids. Trimming removed 3 bases from V and 6 bases from J, with 5 bases in between. The CDR3 is CASSFPPGELFF. DNA for the CDR3: TGTGCCAGCAGTTTTCCCCCCGGGGAGCTGTTTTTT.

This clonotype was counted ten times or more. The J gene is TRBJ2-1, the V gene TRBV9; 7 bases align to TRBD2. The CDR3 loop spans 14 amino acids. The V segment lost 0 bases and the J segment 5 bases; nucleotides outside the gene matches: 2. Germline V gene data show CDR1 as SGDLS and CDR2 as YYNGEE. The CDR3: CASSVEGRDNEQFF. DNA of the CDR3: TGTGCCAGCAGCGTAGAAGGGAGGGACAATGAGCAGTTCTTC.

This clonotype was recorded at least ten times. The chain uses TRBV20-1 and TRBJ1-5; D not certain. CDR1 is DFQATT and CDR2 is SNEGSKA in the germline V gene (reference sequence). V lost 3 bases and J lost 1, with 19 bases in between. The CDR3 length is 17 residues. CDR3 DNA sequence: TGCAGTGCTAGCGATGGGTCCCGCGGCTCAAGCAATCAGCCCCAGCATTTT. This sequence encodes CSASDGSRGSSNQPQHF.

This clonotype has a handful of counts. The chain joins TRBV12-3 or TRBV12-4 to TRBJ1-2, with D perhaps TRBD1 (6 bases). The CDR3 contains 14 residues. The V gene lost 7 bases and the J gene lost 7 bases, with 19 bases spanning the gap. The CDR3 DNA is TGTGCCAGCACCCTCTCTCAAACAGGGTCTGGCTACACCTTC. It translates to CASTLSQTGSGYTF.

This chain connects TRBV6-2 or TRBV6-3 to TRBJ1-2, with 9 nucleotides matching TRBD1. Trimming removed 6 bases from V and 4 bases from J; junction bases left unmatched: 18. Germline CDR1 and CDR2: MNHEY and SVGEGT. The length of the CDR3 is 18 residues. In nucleotides, the CDR3 is TGTGCCAGCAGCCCCCGACGGACAGGGGCGATGGGGGCCTATGGCTACACCTTC. Translated, it gives CASSPRRTGAMGAYGYTF.

In this sample, this clonotype turned up a few times. V is TRBV18 and J is TRBJ2-1; 10 positions agree with TRBD2. CDR1 KGHSH and CDR2 LQKENI come from the germline V gene. The CDR3 runs to 15 residues. V was pared by 5 bases and J by 7 bases, with 8 bases of the junction left unmatched. The CDR3 is CASSFIAGGRNEQFF. In nucleotides, the CDR3 is TGTGCCAGCTCATTCATAGCGGGAGGTCGGAATGAGCAGTTCTTC.

Only a few counts were recorded for this clonotype. The chain has TRBV12-3 or TRBV12-4 and TRBJ2-7, with TRBD2 matching over 9 bases. Trimming at V came to 1 base and at J to 0 bases, leaving 7 bases not matched to a gene. This CDR3 has 17 amino acids. CDR3 residues: CASSLEVGLASSYEQYF. The CDR3 bases are TGTGCCAGCAGTTTAGAGGTGGGACTAGCCAGCTCCTACGAGCAGTACTTC.

The chain couples TRBV3-1 to TRBJ2-1; D possibly corresponds to TRBD1 (6 bases). The CDR3 length is 16 residues. Trimming pared 2 bases from V and 3 bases from J, leaving 14 bases between. In germline, CDR1 is LGHDT, CDR2 YNNKEL (reference sequence). CDR3 DNA sequence: TGTGCCAGCAGCCAATTCTTCGGGACAAACTACAATGAGCAGTTCTTC. Amino acid sequence: CASSQFFGTNYNEQFF.

The CDR3 DNA follows: TGCGCCAGCAGCCAGACCGGGACAGATGGGAATGAGCAGTTCTTC. This encodes CASSQTGTDGNEQFF. The J gene is TRBJ2-1, the V gene TRBV4-3, with 7 nucleotides matching TRBD1. The germline CDR1 and CDR2 sequences are LGHNA and YSLEER. The length of the CDR3 is 15 residues. V shed 3 bases and J 7 bases; nucleotides not matched to a gene: 9.

This clonotype was counted many times. An end of the junction does not agree with germline; a read error may underlie this. The chain is built from TRBV12-3 or TRBV12-4 and TRBJ2-5; TRBD2 matches at 8 bases. The CDR3 loop spans 14 amino acids. CDR3 region: CASRLAGRQETQYF. CDR3 nucleotide sequence: TGTGCCAGCAGGTTAGCGGGACGCCAAGAGACCCAGTACTTC.

The CDR3: CASSAREARVYEQYF. CDR3 coding DNA: TGTGCCAGCAGCGCCCGGGAAGCACGAGTCTACGAGCAGTACTTC. The V call is TRBV7-2, the J call TRBJ2-7; the D gene is possibly TRBD2 (5 bases). Deletions cut 5 bases from V and 3 bases from J, with 17 bases between. This CDR3 is built from 15 residues. The germline gives CDR1 SGHTA, CDR2 FQGNSA.

In its sample, this clonotype was seen a few times. Written as DNA, the CDR3 is TGCGCCAGCAGCGATCCCCCCGGGGGCACAGATACGCAGTATTTT. It specifies CASSDPPGGTDTQYF. J is TRBJ2-3 and V is TRBV4-1, with D perhaps matching TRBD2 (5 bases). CDR1 and CDR2 (germline): MGHRA, YSYEKL. This CDR3 contains 15 residues. V lost 5 bases and J lost 1, with 13 bases in between.

The V and J genes are TRBV27 and TRBJ1-6; possibly TRBD1 for D (6 bases). Looked up from germline, CDR1 is MNHEY and CDR2 is SMNVEV (reference sequence). This CDR3 comprises 14 residues. V was trimmed by 0 bases and J by 11 bases, leaving 11 bases between them. The CDR3: CASSLSRDITPLHF. The CDR3 DNA sequence: TGTGCCAGCAGTTTATCCAGGGACATAACACCCCTCCACTTT.

This clonotype was counted a few times. This chain links TRBV14 with TRBJ2-2; 8 nucleotides agree with TRBD1. CDR3 size: 18 residues. The germline gives CDR1 SGHDN, CDR2 FVKESK. With 0 bases clipped from V and 5 bases from J, the junction kept 11 bases outside the gene matches. Here the CDR3 reads CASSQEDLWTGWTGELFF. CDR3 bases: TGTGCCAGCAGCCAAGAGGACCTATGGACAGGGTGGACCGGGGAGCTGTTTTTT.

This clonotype was picked up many times. The V call is TRBV9, the J call TRBJ2-5, with D possibly matching TRBD1 (7 bases). V was pared by 4 bases and J by 2 bases, with 12 bases between. Germline loops: CDR1 SGDLS, CDR2 YYNGEE. The CDR3 covers 14 residues. The CDR3 protein is CASSTQGGQETQYF. The CDR3 DNA follows: TGTGCCAGCAGCACCCAGGGGGGTCAAGAGACCCAGTACTTC. Using reference TRBV9 and TRBJ2-5 for the parts outside the CDR3, the full variable domain is DSGVTQTPKHLITATGQRVTLRCSPRSGDLSVYWYQQSLDQGLQFLIQYYNGEERAKGNILERFSAQQFPDLHSELNLSSLELGDSALYFCASSTQGGQETQYFGPGTRLLVL.

The chain links TRBV4-3 to TRBJ1-4, with 9 bases identical to TRBD1. The CDR3 extends over 15 amino acids. Germline V CDR1 and CDR2: LGHNA, YSLEER. V was clipped by 3 bases and J by 8 bases; unmatched bases: 7. This chain's CDR3 is CASSQTGGIGEKLFF. Here the CDR3 DNA reads TGCGCCAGCAGCCAGACAGGGGGGATTGGCGAAAAACTGTTTTTT.

This clonotype was seen a handful of times. This rearrangement joins TRBV20-1 to TRBJ1-2; perhaps TRBD1 as D (5 bases). CDR3 length: 11 residues. Trimming pared 4 bases from V and 14 bases from J, leaving 17 bases between. Germline assignment: CDR1 DFQATT and CDR2 SNEGSKA (reference sequence). CDR3 DNA: TGCAGTGCTAAGAGGGTTCAGGGTATAACCTTC. It translates to CSAKRVQGITF.

The chain links TRBV20-1 to TRBJ2-5, with 9 bases fitting TRBD1. V lost 4 bases and J lost 9; bases outside the gene matches: 12. Per the germline V gene, CDR1 is DFQATT and CDR2 is SNEGSKA (reference sequence). The CDR3 loop spans 14 amino acids. CDR3 in DNA: TGCAGTGCTACCCCGGACAGGGGCGAATGGGCCCAGTACTTC. It encodes CSATPDRGEWAQYF.